The source of this T cell receptor beta chain is a study of control samples from healthy donors and cancer patients. With regard to this clone: The same CDR3 arises from other DNA sequences in this sample as well.

TCRdb's table, derived via immunoSEQ multiplex PCR, lists solely in-frame clones and lacks some. The data hold 100,000 to 130,000 clones, with about 80% observed a single time. The CDR3 has 12 amino acids. Trimming removed 0 bases at V and 3 bases at J, with 2 bases between. Germline lookup yields CDR1 SGDLS and CDR2 YYNGEE. Sequenced sample: blood. This sequence joins TRBV9 and TRBJ2-3; D unclear. The clonotype comes from a man between 18 and 29 years old in good health. CDR3 region: CASSVGTDTQYF. CDR3 DNA sequence: TGTGCCAGCAGCGTAGGTACAGATACGCAGTATTTT.